The 21 T cell receptor beta chains below all came from one sample that was sequenced in a study of response to subunit inactivated influenza vaccine. TCRdb independently ran MiXCR on the RT-PCR reads; one entry per CDR3 protein. Here the sample spans 590,000 or so distinct CDR3 sequences, approximately 14% being singletons. Sequencing used PBMCs from blood, obtained around 14 days before vaccination. The receptors here all came from a man aged 50-59 years who received an inactivated influenza vaccine.

This clonotype was picked up one time. The CDR3 DNA reads as TGCAGTGCTCAAAGACTAGCGGGGACCACAGATACGCAGTATTTT. It translates to CSAQRLAGTTDTQYF. The chain carries TRBV20-1 and TRBJ2-3; 11 bases line up with TRBD2. The CDR3 sequence is 15 residues long. CDR1 and CDR2 from the germline V gene are DFQATT and SNEGSKA (reference sequence). V gave up 5 bases and J gave up 2 bases; unmatched junction bases: 6.

This clonotype has a handful of counts. V is TRBV18 and J is TRBJ1-5; D unclear. CDR1 is KGHSH and CDR2 is LQKENI in the germline V gene. The length of the CDR3 is 14 residues. V gave up 4 bases and J gave up 5 bases, with 12 bases separating them. DNA for the CDR3: TGTGCCAGCTCACTGTGGGCCGATGATCAGCCCCAGCATTTT. It is translated as CASSLWADDQPQHF.

A few counts support this clonotype. This chain joins TRBV6-2 or TRBV6-3 and TRBJ2-5; D not certain. V lost 8 bases to trimming and J lost 0 bases, with 13 bases between them. Germline V CDR1 and CDR2: MNHEY, SVGEGT. The CDR3 length is 14 residues. CDR3 in amino acids: CASADRVYQETQYF. CDR3 nucleotides: TGTGCCAGCGCGGACCGGGTGTACCAAGAGACCCAGTACTTC.

This clonotype was counted a single time. V usage is TRBV7-3 and J usage is TRBJ2-2; D remains ambiguous. The germline V gene encodes CDR1 SGHTA and CDR2 FQGTGA. This CDR3 is built from 14 residues. With 2 bases removed from V and 4 bases from J, the gap between germline ends came to 8 bases. The CDR3 loop is CASSLAARTGELFF. In DNA, the CDR3 is TGTGCCAGCAGCTTAGCAGCCCGCACCGGGGAGCTGTTTTTT.

In this sample, this clonotype turned up once. The chain has TRBV11-2 and TRBJ2-7, with no clear D. V was cut by 4 bases and J by 5 bases, with 18 bases left in between. Germline assignment: CDR1 SGHAT and CDR2 FQNNGV. The CDR3 contains 15 residues. CDR3 protein: CASSSLKGFFNEQYF. CDR3 coding DNA: TGTGCCAGCAGCTCCTTGAAGGGATTCTTTAACGAGCAGTACTTC.

This clonotype showed up many times. This chain uses TRBV6-5 with TRBJ2-1, with D hard to call. The CDR3 is 11 amino acids. Germline V gene data show CDR1 as MNHEY and CDR2 as SVGAGI. V was shortened by 2 bases and J by 10 bases, with 6 bases between the two germline ends. CDR3: CASSYGWEQFF. The CDR3 region has the DNA TGTGCCAGCAGTTACGGGTGGGAGCAGTTCTTC.

There are many counts of this clonotype. The V gene is TRBV28, the J gene TRBJ2-5, with D perhaps matching TRBD1 or TRBD2 (6 bases each). The V gene's germline CDR1 is MDHEN and CDR2 SYDVKM. The CDR3 consists of 15 residues. The V and J ends lost 6 bases and 2 bases respectively, with 16 bases between them. The CDR3 coding sequence is TGTGCCAGCAGAAAGGAAGGGGGGAGGCAAGAGACCCAGTACTTC. Its protein product is CASRKEGGRQETQYF.

This clonotype appeared a few times. The chain couples TRBV20-1 to TRBJ2-7; tentative D call: TRBD1 (6 bases). The CDR3 is 13 residues long. Germline CDR1 reads DFQATT; CDR2 reads SNEGSKA (reference sequence). V was cut by 2 bases and J by 6 bases, with 14 bases left in between. CDR3 coding DNA: TGCAGTGCTAGAAGGACAGCGGTCGGCGAGCAGTACTTC. It yields the protein CSARRTAVGEQYF.

This clonotype appeared many times. J is TRBJ1-1 and V is TRBV15; no clear D gene. The CDR3 extends over 12 amino acids. From germline, CDR1 is LNHNV and CDR2 YYDKDF (reference sequence). V was trimmed by 3 bases and J by 4 bases, leaving 6 bases between them. The CDR3 bases are TGTGCCACCAGCAGTCGTAGCACTGAAGCTTTCTTT. Residues: CATSSRSTEAFF.

This chain connects TRBV6-1 to TRBJ2-7; 8 bases align to TRBD1. This CDR3 contains 13 residues. Germline V lookup: CDR1 MNHNS, CDR2 SASEGT. V lost 7 bases, J lost 7 bases, and 9 bases stayed unmatched. The CDR3 nucleotides read TGTGCCAGCACCCGACAGGGGTCGAGAGAGCAGTACTTC. It yields the protein CASTRQGSREQYF.

The chain combines TRBV12-3 or TRBV12-4 with TRBJ1-2; TRBD1 might be the D (5 bases). V was trimmed by 5 bases and J by 4 bases, leaving 11 bases between them. The CDR3 loop spans 13 amino acids. The CDR3 DNA reads TGTGCCAGCAGTCGGGGGAGTCTCTATGGCTACACCTTC. This encodes CASSRGSLYGYTF.

Many counts were recorded for this clonotype. This chain uses TRBV12-3 or TRBV12-4 with TRBJ1-5; D remains unclear. V was clipped by 5 bases and J by 3 bases, with 11 bases between them. The CDR3 length is 14 residues. CDR3 in amino acids: CASSPRRNNQPQHF. CDR3 nucleotide sequence: TGTGCCAGCAGTCCCCGACGGAACAATCAGCCCCAGCATTTT.

This clonotype was picked up a small number of times. This rearrangement joins TRBV28 to TRBJ2-5; TRBD2 aligns across 12 bases. CDR3 length: 16 residues. The V and J ends lost 2 bases and 2 bases, in that order; junction bases with no gene match: 3. CDR1 is MDHEN and CDR2 is SYDVKM in the germline V gene. CDR3 residues: CASSLLTSGGQETQYF. The CDR3 DNA follows: TGTGCCAGCAGTTTACTGACTAGCGGGGGACAAGAGACCCAGTACTTC.

This clonotype was recorded at least ten times. The genes are TRBV7-9 and TRBJ2-7; 9 nucleotides line up with TRBD1. CDR3 length: 13 residues. V shed 6 bases and J 7 bases; nucleotides not matched to a gene: 7. Germline CDR1 reads SEHNR; CDR2 reads FQNEAQ (reference sequence). In DNA, the CDR3 is TGTGCCAGCAGTGAACAGGGGGCGGGGGAGCAGTACTTC. It is translated as CASSEQGAGEQYF.

The V gene is TRBV15, the J gene TRBJ2-1, with unresolved D. Germline assignment: CDR1 LNHNV and CDR2 YYDKDF (reference sequence). V dropped 7 bases and J dropped 7 bases, with 11 bases sitting between them. CDR3 length equals 12 residues. The CDR3 DNA follows: TGTGCCACCACCCAAGGGCGGAATGAGCAGTTCTTC. Amino acid sequence: CATTQGRNEQFF.

The chain uses TRBV19 and TRBJ1-1; TRBD1 matches at 9 bases. V was pared by 5 bases and J by 0 bases, with 10 bases of the junction left unmatched. The germline V gene has CDR1 LNHDA and CDR2 SQIVND (reference sequence). CDR3 size: 17 residues. CDR3 sequence reads: CASSPRPGTGMNTEAFF. The CDR3 region has the DNA TGTGCCAGTAGTCCTCGTCCCGGGACAGGGATGAACACTGAAGCTTTCTTT.

Notes on this clonotype: A much larger clone differs by one base, so this may be a read error. V is TRBV6-1 and J is TRBJ2-5, with D possibly called TRBD1 or TRBD2 (7 bases each). The V gene's germline CDR1 is MNHNS and CDR2 SASEGT. CDR3 length equals 16 residues. CDR3 in DNA: TGTGCCTGCAGTCGCCTACAGGGGAGGGGGCAAGAGACCCAGTACTTC. This sequence encodes CACSRLQGRGQETQYF.

This clonotype was detected only a few times. The chain combines TRBV6-1 with TRBJ2-2; weak D call: TRBD1 (6 bases). Trimming stripped 6 bases from V and 0 bases from J, with 17 bases between. Germline CDR1 reads MNHNS; CDR2 reads SASEGT. The CDR3 has 17 amino acids. The CDR3 bases are TGTGCCAGCAGCAAATCTTGGACAGCCGCGAACACCGGGGAGCTGTTTTTT. It yields the protein CASSKSWTAANTGELFF.

The chain carries TRBV28 and TRBJ2-5, with D perhaps matching TRBD1 (6 bases). Germline CDR1 MDHEN, CDR2 SYDVKM. The CDR3 is made up of 12 amino acids. V lost 7 bases and J 5 bases, leaving 11 bases between the germline ends. DNA of the CDR3: TGTGCCAGCAAACAGGGAGTCGAGACCCAGTACTTC. Amino acids: CASKQGVETQYF. Supplemented by reference TRBV28 and TRBJ2-5, the full variable domain reads DVKVTQSSRYLVKRTGEKVFLECVQDMDHENMFWYRQDPGLGLRLIYFSYDVKMKEKGDIPEGYSVSREKKERFSLILESASTNQTSMYLCASKQGVETQYFGPGTRLLVL.

In this sample, this clonotype turned up many times. The chain links TRBV4-1 to TRBJ1-1; 7 bases agree with TRBD1. This CDR3 is built from 15 residues. Germline lookup yields CDR1 MGHRA and CDR2 YSYEKL. Trimming cost V 3 bases and J 1 base; bases outside gene matches: 5. The CDR3 DNA is TGCGCCAGCAGCCAGACAGGGTCGGGGAACACTGAAGCTTTCTTT. This codes for CASSQTGSGNTEAFF.

The rearrangement joins TRBV6-5 to TRBJ2-3; 11 positions agree with TRBD2. Germline values: CDR1 MNHEY, CDR2 SVGAGI. The CDR3 sequence is 18 residues long. V shed 0 bases and J 1 base; nucleotides not matched to a gene: 6. This CDR3 is CASSYSRLAGGGTDTQYF. The DNA of the CDR3 is TGTGCCAGCAGTTACTCGAGGCTAGCGGGAGGCGGCACAGATACGCAGTATTTT.